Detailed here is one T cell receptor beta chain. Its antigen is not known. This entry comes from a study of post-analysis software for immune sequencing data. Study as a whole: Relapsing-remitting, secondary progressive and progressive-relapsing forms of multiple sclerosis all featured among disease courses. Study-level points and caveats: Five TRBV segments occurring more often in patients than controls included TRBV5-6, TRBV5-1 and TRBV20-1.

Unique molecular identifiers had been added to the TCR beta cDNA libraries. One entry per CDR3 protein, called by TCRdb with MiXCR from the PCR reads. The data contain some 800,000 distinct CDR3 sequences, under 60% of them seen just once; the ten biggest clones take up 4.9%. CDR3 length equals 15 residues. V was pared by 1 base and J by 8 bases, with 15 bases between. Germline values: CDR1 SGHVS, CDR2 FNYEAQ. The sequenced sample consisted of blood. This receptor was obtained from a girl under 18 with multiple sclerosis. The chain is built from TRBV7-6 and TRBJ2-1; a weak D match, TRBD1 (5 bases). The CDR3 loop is CASSLGGLGVYEQFF. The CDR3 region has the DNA TGTGCCAGCAGCTTAGGTGGCCTAGGGGTCTATGAGCAGTTCTTC.